The entry below gives a single TCR beta chain sequence along with its context. Its antigen is not identified. The CDR3 consists of 16 residues. Germline V gene data show CDR1 as SQVTM and CDR2 as ANQGSEA. Trimming took 4 bases from V and 5 from J; bases not matched to a gene: 11. This sample was included in a study of T cell responses to AZD1222 COVID-19 vaccine. Study findings and constraints: Spike-wide coverage was observed for vaccine-associated CD4 TCRs, with dominant responses at 160-218 and 743-854. Donors were mostly white British, more females; clonal diversity possibly underestimated.

This table comes from immunoSEQ multiplex PCR, and its TCRdb copy is limited to in-frame clones, with some not included. The data contain 110,000 or so clones, 80% to 90% of them singletons. This rearrangement joins TRBV29-1 to TRBJ2-5; 12 nucleotides match TRBD2. The clonotype originates from an adult who received the AZD1222 COVID-19 vaccine. Specimen: peripheral blood, collected 28 days after the second AZD1222 dose. CDR3 in amino acids: CSVAGTSGSLFETQYF. CDR3 DNA: TGCAGCGTTGCCGGGACTAGCGGGTCCCTTTTCGAGACCCAGTACTTC.